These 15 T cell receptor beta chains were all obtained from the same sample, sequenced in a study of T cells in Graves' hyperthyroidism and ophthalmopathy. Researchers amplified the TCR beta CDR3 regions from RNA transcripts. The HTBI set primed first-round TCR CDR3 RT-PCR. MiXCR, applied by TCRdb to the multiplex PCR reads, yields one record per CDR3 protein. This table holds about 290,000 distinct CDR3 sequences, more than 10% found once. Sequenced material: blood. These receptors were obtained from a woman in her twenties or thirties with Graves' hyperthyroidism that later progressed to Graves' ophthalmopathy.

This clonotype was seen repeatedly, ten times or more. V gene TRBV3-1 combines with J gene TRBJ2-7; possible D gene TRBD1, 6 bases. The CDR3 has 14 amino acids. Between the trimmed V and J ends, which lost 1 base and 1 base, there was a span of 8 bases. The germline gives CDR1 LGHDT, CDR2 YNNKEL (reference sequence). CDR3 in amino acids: CASSQVGGSYEQYF. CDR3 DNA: TGTGCCAGCAGCCAAGTAGGGGGATCCTACGAGCAGTACTTC.

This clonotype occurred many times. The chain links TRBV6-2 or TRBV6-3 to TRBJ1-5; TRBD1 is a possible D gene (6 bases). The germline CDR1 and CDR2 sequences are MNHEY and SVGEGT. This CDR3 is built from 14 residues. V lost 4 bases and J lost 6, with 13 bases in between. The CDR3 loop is CASSWGRGGQPQHF. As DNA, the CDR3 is TGTGCCAGCAGTTGGGGCAGGGGAGGTCAGCCCCAGCATTTT.

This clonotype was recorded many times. The CDR3 here is CASSARLAPGELFF. The CDR3 nucleotides are TGTGCCAGCAGCGCCCGCCTGGCCCCGGGGGAGCTGTTTTTT. This chain links TRBV7-9 with TRBJ2-2, with no clear D. V shed 5 bases and J shed 8 bases, with 15 bases lying between them. Per germline, CDR1 SEHNR and CDR2 FQNEAQ (reference sequence). The CDR3 has 14 amino acids.

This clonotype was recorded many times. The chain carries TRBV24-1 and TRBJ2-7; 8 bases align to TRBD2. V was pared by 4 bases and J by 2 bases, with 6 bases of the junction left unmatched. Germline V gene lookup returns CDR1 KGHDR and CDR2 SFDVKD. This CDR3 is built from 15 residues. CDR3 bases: TGTGCCACCAGTGACCCCACTAGCGGAGCCTACGAGCAGTACTTC. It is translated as CATSDPTSGAYEQYF.

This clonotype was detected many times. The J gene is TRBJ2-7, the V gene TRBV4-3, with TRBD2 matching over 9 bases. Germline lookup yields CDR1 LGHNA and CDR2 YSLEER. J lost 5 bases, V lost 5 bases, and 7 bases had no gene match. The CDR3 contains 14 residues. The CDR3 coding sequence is TGCGCCAGCAGCTCCGGGACTAGCAGGAACGAGCAGTACTTC. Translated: CASSSGTSRNEQYF.

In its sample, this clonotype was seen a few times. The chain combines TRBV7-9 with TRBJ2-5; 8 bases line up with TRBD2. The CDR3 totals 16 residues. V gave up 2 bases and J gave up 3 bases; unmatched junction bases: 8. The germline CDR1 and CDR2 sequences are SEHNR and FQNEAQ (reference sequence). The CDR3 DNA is TGTGCCAGCAGCTTACGTTGGGGACTAGGAAAAGAGACCCAGTACTTC. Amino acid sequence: CASSLRWGLGKETQYF.

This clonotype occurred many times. CDR3 protein: CASSQDMASTEAFF. The CDR3 DNA is TGTGCCAGCAGCCAAGATATGGCATCCACTGAAGCTTTCTTT. This chain connects TRBV3-1 to TRBJ1-1; D is unresolved. The V end was cut by 0 bases, the J end by 4 bases, with 9 bases between. Germline assignment: CDR1 LGHDT and CDR2 YNNKEL (reference sequence). The CDR3 is 14 amino acids.

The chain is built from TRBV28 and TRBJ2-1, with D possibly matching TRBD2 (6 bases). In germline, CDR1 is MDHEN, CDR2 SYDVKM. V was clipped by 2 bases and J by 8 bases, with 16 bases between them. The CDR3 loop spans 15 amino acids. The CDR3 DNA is TGTGCCAGCAGTTTAGGGGGGACGAAGGGCCATGAGCAGTTCTTC. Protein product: CASSLGGTKGHEQFF.

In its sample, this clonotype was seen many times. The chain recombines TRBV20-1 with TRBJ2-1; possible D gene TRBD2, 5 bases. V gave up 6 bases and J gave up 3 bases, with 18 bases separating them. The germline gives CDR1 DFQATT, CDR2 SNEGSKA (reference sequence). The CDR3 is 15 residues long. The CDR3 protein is CSAVSSAVSYNEQFF. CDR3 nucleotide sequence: TGCAGTGCAGTCTCTTCAGCGGTGAGCTACAATGAGCAGTTCTTC.

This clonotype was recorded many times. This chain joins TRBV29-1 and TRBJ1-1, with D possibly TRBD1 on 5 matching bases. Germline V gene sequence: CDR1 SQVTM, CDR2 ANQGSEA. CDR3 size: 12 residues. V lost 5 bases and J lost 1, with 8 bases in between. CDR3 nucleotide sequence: TGCAGCGTTCGTACAGGGAACACTGAAGCTTTCTTT. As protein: CSVRTGNTEAFF.

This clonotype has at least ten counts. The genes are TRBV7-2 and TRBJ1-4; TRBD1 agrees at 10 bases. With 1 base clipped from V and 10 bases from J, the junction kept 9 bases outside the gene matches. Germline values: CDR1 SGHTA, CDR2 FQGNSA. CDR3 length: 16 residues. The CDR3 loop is CASSLGLTGGERKLFF. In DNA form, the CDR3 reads TGTGCCAGCAGCTTAGGTCTGACAGGGGGCGAACGAAAACTGTTTTTT.

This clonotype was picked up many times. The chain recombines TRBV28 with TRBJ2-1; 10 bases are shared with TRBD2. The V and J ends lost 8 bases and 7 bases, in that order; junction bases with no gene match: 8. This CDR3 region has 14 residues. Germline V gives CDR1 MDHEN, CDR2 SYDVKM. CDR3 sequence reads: CASGSSGSWNEQFF. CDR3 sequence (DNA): TGTGCCAGCGGATCTAGCGGGAGTTGGAATGAGCAGTTCTTC.

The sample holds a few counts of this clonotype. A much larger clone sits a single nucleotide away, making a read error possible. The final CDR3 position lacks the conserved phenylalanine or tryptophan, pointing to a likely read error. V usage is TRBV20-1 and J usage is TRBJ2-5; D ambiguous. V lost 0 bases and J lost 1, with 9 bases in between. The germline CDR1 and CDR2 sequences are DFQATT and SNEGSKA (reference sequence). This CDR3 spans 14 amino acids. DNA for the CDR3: TGCAGTGCTAGAGATCGTCTTCGCCAAGAGACCCAGTACCTC. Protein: CSARDRLRQETQYL.

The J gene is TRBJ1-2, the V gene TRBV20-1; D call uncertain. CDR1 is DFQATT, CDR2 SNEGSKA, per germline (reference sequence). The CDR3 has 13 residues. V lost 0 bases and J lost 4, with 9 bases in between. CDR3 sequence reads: CSARDRTAYGYTF. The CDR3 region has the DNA TGCAGTGCTAGAGATCGGACTGCCTATGGCTACACCTTC.

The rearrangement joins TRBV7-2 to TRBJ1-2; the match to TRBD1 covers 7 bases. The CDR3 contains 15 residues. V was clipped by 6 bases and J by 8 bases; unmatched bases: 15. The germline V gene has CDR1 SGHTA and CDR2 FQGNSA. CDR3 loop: CASRYRDRPMEGYTF. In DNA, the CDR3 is TGTGCCAGCAGGTACCGGGACAGACCAATGGAGGGCTACACCTTC.